The entry that follows covers one T cell receptor (beta chain) sequence. Given a much more abundant clone one base away, this may be a read error. The CDR3 extends over 19 amino acids. Trimming removed 3 bases from V and 9 bases from J; junction bases left unmatched: 21. This record comes from a study of kidney transplant recipient with SARS-CoV-2 infection. Each CDR3 protein is one row after TCRdb ran MiXCR on the reads. The table shows 200,000 to 300,000 distinct CDR3 sequences, with under 35% occurring only once. This specimen consisted of a blood sample, obtained at baseline and on day 111 from a kidney transplant recipient. The origin of this receptor is a young adult male patient who had COVID-19 and was a kidney transplant recipient. The T cells may come from the graft donor. The chain recombines TRBV12-3 or TRBV12-4 with TRBJ2-3; 10 bases are shared with TRBD2. The CDR3 here is CASSFYQLAGVKEKETQYF. The CDR3 bases are TGTGCCAGCAGTTTTTACCAGCTAGCGGGAGTGAAGGAAAAAGAAACGCAGTATTTT.